This T cell receptor (beta chain) was found in a study of T cells after yellow fever vaccination. A universal primer site and UMIs were added as TCR cDNA was made by 5'RACE template switching. TCRdb redid the calling of the 5' RACE reads with MiXCR, one entry per CDR3 protein. The table has approximately 330,000 distinct CDR3 sequences, approximately 4% seen once. V shed 4 bases and J shed 1 base, with 11 bases lying between them. Germline CDR1 and CDR2: DFQATT and SNEGSKA (reference sequence). This CDR3 has 14 residues. This clonotype was seen repeatedly, ten times or more. Sequencing was performed on PBMCs, taken 5 days after the yellow fever booster vaccination. This clonotype was obtained from a man aged 18 to 30 who received the YFV17D yellow fever vaccine. This chain uses TRBV20-1 with TRBJ2-4; the D gene could be TRBD1 or TRBD2 (6 bases each). This CDR3 is CSATRGLAKNIQYF. The CDR3 DNA reads as TGCAGTGCTACCCGGGGGCTTGCCAAAAACATTCAGTACTTC.